The present T cell receptor (beta chain) was sequenced within a study of regulatory and conventional T cells in RAG deficiency. This CDR3 region has 16 residues. V gave up 1 base and J gave up 2 bases, with 13 bases separating them. Germline V gene sequence: CDR1 SGHAT, CDR2 FQNNGV. General study findings and limits: Omenn patients showed >75% Treg-Tconv overlap and shorter CDR3 lengths. Omenn syndrome and CID/AS patients had roughly 100-fold fewer unique Treg TCR beta sequences, versus around 9.8-fold elsewhere.

Of note for this clone: As yet, its antigen is unknown.

Conventional CD4+ T cells were sorted from blood as CD25-low CD127-high cells. Some clones are missing from TCRdb's copy, which holds only in-frame ones; the method was immunoSEQ multiplex PCR. The repertoire holds about 46,000 clones, with about nine tenths as singletons. In addition, the sample was reused for a study of regulatory T cells. This second report adds: Amplification used 52 TRBV primers and 13 TRBJ primers.

The receptor was isolated from a human donor in good health. Sequencing was carried out using CD4+ effector T cells sorted from blood. The chain has TRBV11-2 and TRBJ2-3; possibly TRBD2 for D (6 bases). CDR3 sequence (DNA): TGTGCCAGCAGCTTAGTTGGGGAGGAATCCACAGATACGCAGTATTTT. It specifies CASSLVGEESTDTQYF.